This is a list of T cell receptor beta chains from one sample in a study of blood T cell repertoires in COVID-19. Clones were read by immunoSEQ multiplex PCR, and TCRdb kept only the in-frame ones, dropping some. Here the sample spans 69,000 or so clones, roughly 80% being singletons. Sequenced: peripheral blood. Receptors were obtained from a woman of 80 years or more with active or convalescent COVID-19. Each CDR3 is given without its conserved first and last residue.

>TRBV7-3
ASSSGTSVQY
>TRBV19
ASQRGQGRANEKLF
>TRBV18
ASSPPTAGGKTGELF
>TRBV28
ASSLRWSTDTQY
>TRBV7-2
ASTSLSGVGNEQF
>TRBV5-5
ASSQGTVNTEAF
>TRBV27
ASSRTDDGLYGYT
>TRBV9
ASSLVPSGRAGEQY
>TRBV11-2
ASSLYVYEQY
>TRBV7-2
ASSLVQGNTIY
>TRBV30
AWRVQGTGTEAF
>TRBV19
ASSLTSGRMRGRNTGELF
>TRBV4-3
ASSQDPRRGLAGGGHTQY
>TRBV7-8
ASSLEGSYNEQF
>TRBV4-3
ASSQDLGHSAGELF
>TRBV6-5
ASSYGTGAYEQY
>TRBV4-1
ASSQERSVAYEQY
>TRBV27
ASSYTPRTGGRNTIY
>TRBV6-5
ASRKRIAQETQY
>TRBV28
ASSSAGVAGYSNQPQH
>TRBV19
ASNQGRGGYT
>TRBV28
ASSRSSGSREQY
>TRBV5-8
ASSPPRGGTQH
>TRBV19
ASSFSSAGMDTQY
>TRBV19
ASNPTGGQPQH
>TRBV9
ASSATGQGIQNIQY